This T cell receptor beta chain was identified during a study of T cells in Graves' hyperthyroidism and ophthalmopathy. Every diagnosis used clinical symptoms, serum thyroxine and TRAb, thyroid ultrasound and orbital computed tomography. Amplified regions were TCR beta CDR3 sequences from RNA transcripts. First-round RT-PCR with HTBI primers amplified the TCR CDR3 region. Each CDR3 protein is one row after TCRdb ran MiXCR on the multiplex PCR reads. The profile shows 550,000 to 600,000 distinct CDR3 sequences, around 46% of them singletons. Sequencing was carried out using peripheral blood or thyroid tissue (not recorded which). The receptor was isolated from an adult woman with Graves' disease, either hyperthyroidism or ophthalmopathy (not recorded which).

For the CDR3, the DNA is TGCAGTGCTGAAGACAGTGCTTACGGCTACACCTTC. Translated, it gives CSAEDSAYGYTF. This chain connects TRBV20-1 to TRBJ1-2; tentative D call: TRBD1 (5 bases). Trimming shortened V by 5 bases and J by 8 bases, and 15 bases separated the two germline ends. Per the germline V gene, CDR1 is DFQATT and CDR2 is SNEGSKA (reference sequence). This CDR3 region has 12 residues.